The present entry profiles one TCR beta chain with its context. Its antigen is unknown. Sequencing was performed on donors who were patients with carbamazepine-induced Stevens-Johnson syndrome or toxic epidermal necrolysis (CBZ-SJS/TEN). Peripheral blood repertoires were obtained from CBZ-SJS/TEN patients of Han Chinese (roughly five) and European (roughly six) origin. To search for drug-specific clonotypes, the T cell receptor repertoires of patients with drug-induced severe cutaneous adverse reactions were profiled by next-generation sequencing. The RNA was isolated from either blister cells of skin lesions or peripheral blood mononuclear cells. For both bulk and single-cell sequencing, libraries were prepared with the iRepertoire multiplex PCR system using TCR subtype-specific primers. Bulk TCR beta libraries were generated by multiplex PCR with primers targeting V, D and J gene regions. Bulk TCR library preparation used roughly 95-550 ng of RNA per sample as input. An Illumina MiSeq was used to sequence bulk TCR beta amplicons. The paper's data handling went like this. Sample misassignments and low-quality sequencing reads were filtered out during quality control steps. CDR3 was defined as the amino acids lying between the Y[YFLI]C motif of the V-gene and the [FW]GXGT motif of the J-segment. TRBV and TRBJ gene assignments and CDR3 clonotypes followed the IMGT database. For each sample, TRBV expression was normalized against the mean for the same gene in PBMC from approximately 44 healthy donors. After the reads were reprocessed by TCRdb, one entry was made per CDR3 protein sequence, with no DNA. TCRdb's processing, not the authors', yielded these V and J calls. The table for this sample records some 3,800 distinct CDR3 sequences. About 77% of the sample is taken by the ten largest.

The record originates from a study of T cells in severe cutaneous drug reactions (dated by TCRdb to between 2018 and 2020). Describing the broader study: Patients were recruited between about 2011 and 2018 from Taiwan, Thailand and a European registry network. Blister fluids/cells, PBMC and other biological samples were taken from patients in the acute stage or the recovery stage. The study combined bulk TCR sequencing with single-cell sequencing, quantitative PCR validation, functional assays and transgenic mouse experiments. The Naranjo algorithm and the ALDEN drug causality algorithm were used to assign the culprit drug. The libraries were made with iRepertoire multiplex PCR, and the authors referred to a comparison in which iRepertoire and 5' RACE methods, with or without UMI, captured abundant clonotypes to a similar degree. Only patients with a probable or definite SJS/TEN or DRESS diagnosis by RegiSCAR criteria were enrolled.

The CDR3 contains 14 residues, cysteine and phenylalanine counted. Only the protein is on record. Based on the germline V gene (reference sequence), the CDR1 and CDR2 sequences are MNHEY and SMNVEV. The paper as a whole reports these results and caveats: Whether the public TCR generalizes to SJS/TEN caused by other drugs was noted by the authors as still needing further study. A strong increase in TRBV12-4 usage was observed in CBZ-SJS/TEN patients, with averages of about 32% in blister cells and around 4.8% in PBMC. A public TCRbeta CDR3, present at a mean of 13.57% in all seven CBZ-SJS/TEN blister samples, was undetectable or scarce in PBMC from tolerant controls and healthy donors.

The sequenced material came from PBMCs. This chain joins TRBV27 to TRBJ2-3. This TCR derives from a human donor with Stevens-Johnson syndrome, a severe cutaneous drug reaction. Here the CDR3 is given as CASRGIEYTDTQYF.